What follows are 10 T cell receptor beta chains derived from one specimen sequenced in a study of CD8 T cells in ankylosing spondylitis. Study outcomes and limitations: Typical of ankylosing spondylitis blood, it appeared, was a TCR beta motif of 7 or 8 highly homologous variants.

Their cognate antigens are unknown. One entry per CDR3 protein results from TCRdb running MiXCR on the 5' RACE reads. In the table there are 220,000 or so distinct CDR3 sequences, about 18% of which are singletons. Sample: blood, either unsorted or a sorted T cell fraction (not recorded which). All receptors derive from a male donor with ankylosing spondylitis.

This chain connects TRBV7-9 to TRBJ2-1, with 7 bases aligning to TRBD1. Germline CDR1 and CDR2: SEHNR and FQNEAQ (reference sequence). The CDR3 length is 16 residues. V trimming: 5 bases; J trimming: 3 bases; junction bases outside the gene matches: 10. CDR3 DNA: TGTGCCAGCAGCCCCCAGACAGGGAAGGGCTACAATGAGCAGTTCTTC. This sequence encodes CASSPQTGKGYNEQFF.

This clonotype came up many times. J is TRBJ2-1 and V is TRBV20-1; no firm D call. Trimming cost V 6 bases and J 3 bases, with 21 bases left between them. Germline loops: CDR1 DFQATT, CDR2 SNEGSKA (reference sequence). The CDR3 loop spans 16 amino acids. The DNA for the CDR3 is TGCAGTGCGAAGTCGACCCTGGGGTCTCTCTACAATGAGCAGTTCTTC. It codes for CSAKSTLGSLYNEQFF.

This chain uses TRBV7-3 with TRBJ2-1; possibly TRBD2 for D (7 bases). V shed 5 bases and J shed 7 bases, with 18 bases lying between them. CDR3 length equals 15 residues. Germline V gene data show CDR1 as SGHTA and CDR2 as FQGTGA. CDR3 nucleotide sequence: TGTGCCAGCAGCGCCACAGGGACGGGAGGAAATGAGCAGTTCTTC. Its translation is CASSATGTGGNEQFF. The variable domain in full, with the rest retrieved from reference TRBV7-3 and TRBJ2-1, is GAGVSQTPSNKVTEKGKYVELRCDPISGHTALYWYRQSLGQGPEFLIYFQGTGAADDSGLPNDRFFAVRPEGSVSTLKIQRTERGDSAVYLCASSATGTGGNEQFFGPGTRLTVL.

This clonotype was detected a few times. The V gene is TRBV20-1, the J gene TRBJ1-5; D uncertain. In germline, CDR1 is DFQATT, CDR2 SNEGSKA (reference sequence). V lost 0 bases, J lost 0 bases, and 12 bases lay in between. This CDR3 comprises 16 residues. The DNA of the CDR3 is TGCAGTGCTAGAGACAGGAGTGGGGTTAGCAATCAGCCCCAGCATTTT. Encoded protein: CSARDRSGVSNQPQHF.

This rearrangement joins TRBV11-2 to TRBJ1-2; TRBD1 might be the D (5 bases). This CDR3 is built from 14 residues. Germline V lookup: CDR1 SGHAT, CDR2 FQNNGV. Trimming left V 1 base short and J 8 bases short, with 14 bases between. CDR3 protein: CASSLVGGEWGYTF. For the CDR3, the DNA is TGTGCCAGCAGCTTAGTAGGAGGGGAATGGGGCTACACCTTC.

This sequence joins TRBV5-1 and TRBJ2-2; D is undetermined. This CDR3 has 14 amino acids. Trimming shortened V by 3 bases and J by 7 bases, and 13 bases separated the two germline ends. The germline V gene encodes CDR1 SGHRS and CDR2 YFSETQ. CDR3 loop: CASSSKGADGELFF. DNA of the CDR3: TGCGCCAGCAGCTCGAAGGGCGCGGACGGGGAGCTGTTTTTT. Combining the CDR3 with reference TRBV5-1 and TRBJ2-2 gives the whole variable domain KAGVTQTPRYLIKTRGQQVTLSCSPISGHRSVSWYQQTPGQGLQFLFEYFSETQRNKGNFPGRFSGRQFSNSRSEMNVSTLELGDSALYLCASSSKGADGELFFGEGSRLTVL.

This chain links TRBV28 with TRBJ2-3; D unclear. V gave up 3 bases and J gave up 0 bases, with 16 bases separating them. The length of the CDR3 is 17 residues. In germline, CDR1 is MDHEN, CDR2 SYDVKM. The CDR3 DNA reads as TGTGCCAGCAGTTTGAATCAGGCCTACACTAGCACAGATACGCAGTATTTT. It specifies CASSLNQAYTSTDTQYF.

The CDR3: CSANSGLATYNEQFF. CDR3 coding DNA: TGCAGTGCTAACAGCGGACTAGCGACCTACAATGAGCAGTTCTTC. The V gene is TRBV20-1, the J gene TRBJ2-1, with 9 bases aligning to TRBD2. With 4 bases clipped from V and 2 bases from J, the junction kept 6 bases outside the gene matches. The CDR3 is made up of 15 amino acids. Germline loops: CDR1 DFQATT, CDR2 SNEGSKA (reference sequence).

The genes are TRBV7-2 and TRBJ2-3, with TRBD2 matching over 11 bases. Losses at the gene ends were 5 bases for V and 2 bases for J; bases not matched to a gene: 6. Germline V lookup: CDR1 SGHTA, CDR2 FQGNSA. The CDR3 has 16 amino acids. CDR3 DNA sequence: TGTGCCAGCAGCCCCCGACTAGCGGGAAACACAGATACGCAGTATTTT. The encoded protein is CASSPRLAGNTDTQYF.

V usage is TRBV4-1 and J usage is TRBJ2-3; 11 bases match TRBD2. Germline loops: CDR1 MGHRA, CDR2 YSYEKL. The V gene end was trimmed by 2 bases and the J gene end by 2 bases; junction bases not matched to a gene: 15. The CDR3 is 20 amino acids. The CDR3 is CASSQFPTPSSGGPTDTQYF. In nucleotides, the CDR3 is TGCGCCAGCAGCCAATTCCCCACACCCTCTAGCGGGGGGCCCACAGATACGCAGTATTTT.